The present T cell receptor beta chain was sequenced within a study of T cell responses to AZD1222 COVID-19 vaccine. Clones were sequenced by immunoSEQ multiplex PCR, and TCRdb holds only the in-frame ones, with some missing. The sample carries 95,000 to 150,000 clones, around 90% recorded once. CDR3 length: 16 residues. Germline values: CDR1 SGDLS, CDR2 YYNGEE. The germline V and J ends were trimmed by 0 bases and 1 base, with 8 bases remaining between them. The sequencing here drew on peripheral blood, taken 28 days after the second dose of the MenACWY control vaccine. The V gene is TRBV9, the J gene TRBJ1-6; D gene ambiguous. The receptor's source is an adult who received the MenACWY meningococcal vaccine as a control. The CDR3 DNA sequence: TGTGCCAGCAGCGTAGGGTCGGGGTCCTATAATTCACCCCTCCACTTT. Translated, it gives CASSVGSGSYNSPLHF.